Listed below are T cell receptor beta chains from one sample, sequenced in a study of CD8 T cells in Susac syndrome. Each CDR3 protein is one row after TCRdb ran MiXCR on the immunoSEQ multiplex PCR reads. The top ten clones hold around 0.12% of a sample with about 180,000 distinct CDR3 sequences, roughly 95% of them seen once. Sequenced: CD4+ T cells from PBMCs. These receptors came from a human donor with Susac syndrome. Each CDR3 is given with its conserved first and last residue. Each record gives: CDR3 length, V gene, J gene, clone size, D gene, CDR3 protein, CDR3 DNA. A D gene is named only where the DNA matches it firmly. Clone size is given for some rows only: seen once, a few or many times, or a class if the clone is expanded.

cdr3_length: 16; v_call: TRBV4-3; j_call: TRBJ2-4; clone_size: NA; d_call: NA; cdr3_aa: CASSQDEREAKNIQYF; cdr3_nt: TGCGCCAGCAGCCAAGATGAAAGGGAAGCCAAAAACATTCAGTACTTC
cdr3_length: 16; v_call: TRBV28; j_call: TRBJ1-5; clone_size: NA; d_call: NA; cdr3_aa: CASSFKDLYSNQPQHF; cdr3_nt: TGTGCCAGCAGTTTCAAGGACCTCTATAGCAATCAGCCCCAGCATTTT
cdr3_length: 13; v_call: TRBV7-2; j_call: TRBJ1-2; clone_size: NA; d_call: NA; cdr3_aa: CASGSEGNYGYTF; cdr3_nt: TGTGCCAGCGGATCCGAGGGGAACTATGGCTACACCTTC
cdr3_length: 16; v_call: TRBV5-1; j_call: TRBJ2-5; clone_size: NA; d_call: TRBD2; cdr3_aa: CASSLYPGGVQETQYF; cdr3_nt: TGCGCCAGCAGCTTATACCCGGGGGGTGTCCAAGAGACCCAGTACTTC
cdr3_length: 13; v_call: TRBV29-1; j_call: TRBJ2-3; clone_size: NA; d_call: TRBD2; cdr3_aa: CSYRTSGGDTQYF; cdr3_nt: TGCAGCTATAGGACTAGCGGGGGGGATACGCAGTATTTT
cdr3_length: 15; v_call: TRBV3-1; j_call: TRBJ1-2; clone_size: NA; d_call: NA; cdr3_aa: CASSQGPVSARGYTF; cdr3_nt: TGTGCCAGCAGCCAAGGTCCAGTCTCCGCTAGAGGCTACACCTTC
cdr3_length: 16; v_call: TRBV15; j_call: TRBJ2-5; clone_size: once; d_call: TRBD2; cdr3_aa: CATSRDPGTRGETQYF; cdr3_nt: TGTGCCACCAGCAGGGACCCCGGGACTAGAGGGGAGACCCAGTACTTC
cdr3_length: 17; v_call: TRBV21-1; j_call: TRBJ2-1; clone_size: NA; d_call: NA; cdr3_aa: CASSKSARARLAGEQFF; cdr3_nt: TGTGCCAGCAGCAAAAGCGCCAGGGCCCGACTAGCGGGCGAGCAGTTCTTC
cdr3_length: 15; v_call: TRBV7-2; j_call: TRBJ2-1; clone_size: NA; d_call: TRBD2; cdr3_aa: CASSLVSKREASQFF; cdr3_nt: TGTGCCAGCAGCTTAGTTTCGAAGCGGGAGGCCTCCCAGTTCTTC
cdr3_length: 14; v_call: TRBV5-1; j_call: TRBJ1-1; clone_size: NA; d_call: NA; cdr3_aa: CASSSLKEGPEAFF; cdr3_nt: TGCGCCAGCAGCTCCCTAAAGGAGGGCCCTGAAGCTTTCTTT
cdr3_length: 12; v_call: TRBV29-1; j_call: TRBJ1-2; clone_size: NA; d_call: NA; cdr3_aa: CSVGQGTSGYTF; cdr3_nt: TGCAGCGTTGGGCAGGGGACGTCTGGCTACACCTTC
cdr3_length: 15; v_call: TRBV9; j_call: TRBJ1-2; clone_size: once; d_call: NA; cdr3_aa: CASSEPRGRAYGYTF; cdr3_nt: TGTGCCAGCAGCGAGCCCCGGGGAAGGGCCTATGGCTACACCTTC
cdr3_length: 13; v_call: TRBV7-3; j_call: TRBJ2-3; clone_size: once; d_call: TRBD1; cdr3_aa: CASTTGSSDTQYF; cdr3_nt: TGTGCCAGCACGACAGGGTCCTCAGATACGCAGTATTTT
cdr3_length: 16; v_call: TRBV20-1; j_call: TRBJ2-1; clone_size: NA; d_call: TRBD2; cdr3_aa: CSASRRGGFSYNEQFF; cdr3_nt: TGCAGTGCTTCGCGCCGGGGGGGCTTCTCCTACAATGAGCAGTTCTTC
cdr3_length: 14; v_call: TRBV4-2; j_call: TRBJ1-2; clone_size: NA; d_call: NA; cdr3_aa: CASSQDEGGYGYTF; cdr3_nt: TGTGCCAGCAGCCAAGATGAGGGAGGCTATGGCTACACCTTC
cdr3_length: 15; v_call: TRBV20-1; j_call: TRBJ2-5; clone_size: NA; d_call: TRBD1; cdr3_aa: CSARYHRGTKETQYF; cdr3_nt: TGCAGTGCTAGGTATCACAGGGGGACAAAAGAGACCCAGTACTTC
cdr3_length: 15; v_call: TRBV28; j_call: TRBJ2-1; clone_size: NA; d_call: NA; cdr3_aa: CASSLVGAGYNEQFF; cdr3_nt: TGTGCCAGCAGTTTAGTGGGGGCAGGCTACAATGAGCAGTTCTTC
cdr3_length: 15; v_call: TRBV19; j_call: TRBJ2-6; clone_size: NA; d_call: NA; cdr3_aa: CASSTGFSGANVLTF; cdr3_nt: TGTGCCTCCTCGACGGGTTTCTCTGGGGCCAACGTCCTGACTTTC
cdr3_length: 11; v_call: TRBV6-5; j_call: TRBJ1-2; clone_size: NA; d_call: NA; cdr3_aa: CASRQDTSYTF; cdr3_nt: TGTGCCAGCAGACAGGACACGAGCTACACCTTC
cdr3_length: 15; v_call: TRBV28; j_call: TRBJ1-2; clone_size: NA; d_call: NA; cdr3_aa: CASSLNAHANYGYTF; cdr3_nt: TGTGCCAGCAGTTTGAACGCACACGCTAACTATGGCTACACCTTC
cdr3_length: 16; v_call: TRBV28; j_call: TRBJ2-7; clone_size: NA; d_call: NA; cdr3_aa: CASSLLSGGVRDEQYF; cdr3_nt: TGTGCCAGCAGTCTCTTGTCCGGCGGTGTCCGCGACGAGCAGTACTTC
cdr3_length: 13; v_call: TRBV12-3/TRBV12-4; j_call: TRBJ2-1; clone_size: NA; d_call: TRBD1; cdr3_aa: CASSSQQGNEQFF; cdr3_nt: TGTGCCAGCAGTTCTCAACAGGGGAATGAGCAGTTCTTC